These 27 T cell receptor beta chains were sequenced from one sample in a study of blood T cell repertoires in COVID-19. Profiling relied on immunoSEQ multiplex PCR, and the TCRdb table lists in-frame clones only, not all of them. This sample has about 260,000 clones, with 75% to 90% found just once. The sequencing input was peripheral blood. All receptors come from a woman aged 40 to 50 who had recovered from COVID-19.

This chain connects TRBV9 to TRBJ1-6; the D gene is possibly TRBD1 (5 bases). In germline, CDR1 is SGDLS, CDR2 YYNGEE. The CDR3 sequence is 15 residues long. Trimming cost V 5 bases and J 7 bases, with 16 bases left between them. The chain's CDR3 is CASRRGASSNSPLHF. CDR3 in DNA: TGTGCCAGCAGGCGCGGGGCCAGCTCGAATTCACCCCTCCACTTT.

This rearrangement joins TRBV3-1 (or the pseudogene TRBV3-2) to TRBJ2-1, with D unclear. The germline V gene has CDR1 LGHDT and CDR2 YNNKEL (reference sequence). Trimming removed 4 bases from V and 0 bases from J, with 10 bases in between. CDR3 length equals 15 residues. CDR3 region: CASSPLRSSYNEQFF. CDR3 bases: TGTGCCAGCAGCCCCCTGAGGAGCTCCTACAATGAGCAGTTCTTC.

This clone has a handful of counts. The J gene is TRBJ1-1, the V gene TRBV10-1, with D tentatively TRBD1 (5 bases). The ends were cut back, 0 bases at V and 10 bases at J, with 15 bases in the middle. CDR1 and CDR2 (germline): WNHNN, SYGVQD (reference sequence). The CDR3 is 14 amino acids. CDR3 sequence (DNA): TGCGCCAGCAGTGAGTCCTTGGGGGACTCTCGAGCTTTCTTT. Protein sequence: CASSESLGDSRAFF.

This rearrangement joins TRBV12-3 or TRBV12-4 to TRBJ2-7; TRBD1 matches 8 bases. There are 13 residues in the CDR3. With 6 bases clipped from V and 4 bases from J, the junction kept 5 bases outside the gene matches. The CDR3 is CASRTGARYEQYF. CDR3 nucleotides: TGTGCCAGCAGGACAGGGGCTCGGTACGAGCAGTACTTC.

This clone appeared a single time. This chain links TRBV7-9 with TRBJ2-1, with D uncertain. V was cut by 5 bases and J by 9 bases, with 11 bases left in between. The germline V gene encodes CDR1 SEHNR and CDR2 FQNEAQ (reference sequence). The CDR3 loop spans 12 amino acids. CDR3 protein: CASSLQYGEQFF. The CDR3 region has the DNA TGTGCCAGCAGCCTCCAATACGGTGAGCAGTTCTTC. Complete variable domain (other parts from reference TRBV7-9 and TRBJ2-1): DTGVSQNPRHKITKRGQNVTFRCDPISEHNRLYWYRQTLGQGPEFLTYFQNEAQLEKSRLLSDRFSAERPKGSFSTLEIQRTEQGDSAMYLCASSLQYGEQFFGPGTRLTVL.

The chain joins TRBV5-1 to TRBJ1-2; 11 bases align to TRBD1. The germline V gene encodes CDR1 SGHRS and CDR2 YFSETQ. This CDR3 has 16 residues. With 5 bases clipped from V and 3 bases from J, the junction kept 9 bases outside the gene matches. This chain's CDR3 is CASRSGTGGDDYGYTF. The CDR3 region has the DNA TGCGCCAGCAGGTCCGGGACAGGGGGAGACGACTATGGCTACACCTTC.

The chain couples TRBV6-1 to TRBJ2-5; weak D call: TRBD2 (6 bases). Germline V gene data show CDR1 as MNHNS and CDR2 as SASEGT. CDR3 length: 17 residues. Trimming removed 4 bases from V and 5 bases from J, with 23 bases in between. This CDR3 is CASSAPGLAGWAETQYF. CDR3 sequence (DNA): TGTGCCAGCAGTGCCCCGGGTTTGGCGGGGTGGGCGGAGACCCAGTACTTC.

A remark on this clone: A read error may produce the germline difference seen at one junction end. The chain combines TRBV2 with TRBJ2-2; 8 bases fit TRBD1. Germline CDR1 SNHLY, CDR2 FYNNEI. CDR3 length equals 15 residues. The CDR3 reads CASSAGGAKTGELFF. The CDR3, as DNA: TGTGCCAGCAGTGCAGGGGGCGCGAAAACCGGGGAGCTGTTTTTT.

The gene calls are TRBV27 and TRBJ2-3, with TRBD2 identical over 15 bases. This CDR3 has 18 amino acids. The V gene's germline CDR1 is MNHEY and CDR2 SMNVEV (reference sequence). Trimming removed 8 bases from V and 5 bases from J; junction bases left unmatched: 14. The CDR3 is CASGALGTSGGFVDTQYF. The CDR3 DNA reads TGTGCCAGCGGTGCCCTCGGGACTAGCGGGGGGTTTGTAGATACGCAGTATTTT.

The chain recombines TRBV6-5 with TRBJ2-7; TRBD2 is a possible D gene (7 bases). CDR1 and CDR2 (germline): MNHEY, SVGAGI. The CDR3 spans 16 residues. Trimming took off 2 bases at V and 0 bases at J, with 14 bases between the two ends. CDR3 sequence: CASSYGPGGFSYEQYF. CDR3 nucleotide sequence: TGTGCCAGCAGTTACGGTCCGGGGGGCTTCTCCTACGAGCAGTACTTC.

Note on this clone: The junction departs from germline at one end; a sequencing error may be responsible. The V call is TRBV30, the J call TRBJ1-1, with 7 nucleotides matching TRBD1. CDR1 is GTSNPN and CDR2 is SVGIG in the germline V gene (reference sequence). The CDR3 has 12 residues. The CDR3 is CAWAPSGGWRRF. CDR3 coding DNA: TGTGCCTGGGCACCCTCAGGGGGGTGGAGAAGATTT.

The V and J genes are TRBV5-1 and TRBJ1-2; TRBD1 is a possible D gene (5 bases). Germline V lookup: CDR1 SGHRS, CDR2 YFSETQ. This CDR3 has 13 residues. The V gene lost 7 bases and the J gene lost 4 bases, with 14 bases spanning the gap. CDR3 DNA sequence: TGCGCCAGCTCGGGGGATGGGAGCTATGGCTACACCTTC. Translating it yields CASSGDGSYGYTF.

The V call is TRBV20-1, the J call TRBJ2-7; D may be TRBD1 (5 bases). V was cut by 3 bases and J by 3 bases, with 18 bases left in between. CDR1 and CDR2 (germline): DFQATT, SNEGSKA (reference sequence). The CDR3 consists of 15 residues. CDR3 amino acids: CSASSDAGIIYEQYF. In DNA form, the CDR3 reads TGCAGTGCTAGTTCTGATGCAGGGATAATCTACGAGCAGTACTTC.

The chain uses TRBV5-6 and TRBJ1-2; D might be TRBD1 (6 bases). Germline V gene lookup returns CDR1 SGHDT and CDR2 YYEEEE. V was shortened by 4 bases and J by 5 bases, with 15 bases between the two germline ends. The CDR3 is 14 residues long. Here the CDR3 DNA reads TGTGCCAGCAGCCTACGACCGGGACAATATGGCTACACCTTC. Translating it yields CASSLRPGQYGYTF.

This chain uses TRBV27 with TRBJ2-2, with TRBD2 identical over 8 bases. V gave up 4 bases and J gave up 3 bases; unmatched junction bases: 19. Germline CDR1 reads MNHEY; CDR2 reads SMNVEV (reference sequence). The CDR3 loop spans 20 amino acids. The CDR3 sequence is CASSWALLQRGPPDTGELFF. In nucleotides, the CDR3 is TGTGCCAGCAGTTGGGCCCTTTTGCAGCGGGGGCCCCCCGACACCGGGGAGCTGTTTTTT.

This rearrangement joins TRBV11-3 to TRBJ2-5, with 11 bases matching TRBD1. The CDR3 is 14 residues long. The germline V gene has CDR1 SGHNT and CDR2 YENEEA. J lost 1 base, V lost 5 bases, and 0 bases had no gene match. The CDR3 spells CASSGTGGQETQYF. CDR3 in DNA: TGTGCCAGCAGCGGGACAGGGGGCCAAGAGACCCAGTACTTC.

The chain couples TRBV7-9 to TRBJ1-4; D remains ambiguous. Germline V lookup: CDR1 SEHNR, CDR2 FQNEAQ (reference sequence). CDR3 size: 12 residues. Trimming pared 1 base from V and 7 bases from J, leaving 4 bases between. CDR3 coding DNA: TGTGCCAGCAGCTTAGTCAGTGAAAAACTGTTTTTT. Encoded protein: CASSLVSEKLFF.

This chain links TRBV7-6 with TRBJ2-3, with unresolved D. The length of the CDR3 is 15 residues. CDR1 and CDR2 from the germline V gene are SGHVS and FNYEAQ. The V end was cut by 6 bases, the J end by 0 bases, with 13 bases between. The CDR3 loop is CASRRIGSSTDTQYF. In DNA form, the CDR3 reads TGTGCCAGCAGGCGGATTGGGTCGAGCACAGATACGCAGTATTTT.

The chain combines TRBV7-3 with TRBJ2-7, with a weak D call TRBD1 (6 bases). CDR1 and CDR2 (germline): SGHTA, FQGTGA. This CDR3 contains 14 residues. V was cut by 5 bases and J by 2 bases, with 13 bases left in between. CDR3 nucleotide sequence: TGTGCCAGCAGCCCTCAGGACAGCCCCTACGAGCAGTACTTC. This encodes CASSPQDSPYEQYF.

The rearrangement uses TRBV5-1 and TRBJ2-1; 15 positions agree with TRBD2. V lost 4 bases to trimming and J lost 2 bases; unmatched junction nucleotides: 4. CDR1 is SGHRS, CDR2 YFSETQ, per germline. The length of the CDR3 is 17 residues. CDR3 DNA sequence: TGCGCCAGCAGCCCCGGACTAGCGGGGGGGCCCTACAATGAGCAGTTCTTC. Translated, it gives CASSPGLAGGPYNEQFF.

J is TRBJ1-6 and V is TRBV27, with 10 bases matching TRBD1. The CDR3 length is 15 residues. Trimming at V came to 6 bases and at J to 7 bases, leaving 6 bases not matched to a gene. The germline gives CDR1 MNHEY, CDR2 SMNVEV (reference sequence). Here the CDR3 reads CASRSDRGQNSPLHF. CDR3 bases: TGTGCCAGCAGGTCCGACAGGGGGCAGAATTCACCCCTCCACTTT.

For the CDR3, the DNA is TGTGCCAGCAGTCAAATAGCGGGGGCCAACGATAACACCGGGGAGCTGTTTTTT. It yields the protein CASSQIAGANDNTGELFF. The chain joins TRBV7-2 to TRBJ2-2; 9 bases line up with TRBD2. Unmatched junction bases numbered 13, after V lost 6 bases and J lost 2 bases. CDR3 length: 18 residues. Germline CDR1 SGHTA, CDR2 FQGNSA.

This chain uses TRBV24-1 with TRBJ2-3; D unresolved. The CDR3 has 13 amino acids. The germline V and J ends were trimmed by 7 bases and 3 bases, with 10 bases remaining between them. Germline CDR1 KGHDR, CDR2 SFDVKD. The CDR3 sequence: CATSGKRTDTQYF. The CDR3 bases are TGTGCCACCAGCGGCAAGAGGACAGATACGCAGTATTTT.

The chain is built from TRBV4-3 and TRBJ2-5; the D gene is possibly TRBD2 (5 bases). Trimming removed 6 bases at V and 4 bases at J, with 18 bases between. Germline CDR1 and CDR2: LGHNA and YSLEER. The CDR3 totals 15 residues. CDR3 in DNA: TGCGCCAGCAGTAAGCAACGGGGATGGCGAGAGACCCAGTACTTC. Translation gives CASSKQRGWRETQYF.

J is TRBJ1-1 and V is TRBV30, with 8 bases matching TRBD1. Germline CDR1 GTSNPN, CDR2 SVGIG (reference sequence). The trim removed 4 bases at V and 3 bases at J, leaving 13 bases unmatched. There are 16 residues in the CDR3. DNA for the CDR3: TGTGCCTGGATCCCCTCAAACAGGGGGACGTACACTGAAGCTTTCTTT. This codes for CAWIPSNRGTYTEAFF.

This chain connects TRBV12-3 or TRBV12-4 to TRBJ1-2; D uncertain. V shed 7 bases and J shed 8 bases, with 17 bases lying between them. The CDR3 runs to 13 residues. CDR3 in DNA: TGTGCCAGCACCGAACTTCCTTCGGGGGGCTACACCTTC. Its protein is CASTELPSGGYTF.

This rearrangement joins TRBV19 to TRBJ2-7; the D gene is possibly TRBD2 (6 bases). CDR3 length: 13 amino acids. V was clipped by 10 bases and J by 6 bases, with 19 bases between them. The germline V gene encodes CDR1 LNHDA and CDR2 SQIVND (reference sequence). The CDR3 sequence is CATSPSVVSEQYF. The DNA for the CDR3 is TGTGCCACCTCTCCTAGCGTAGTAAGCGAGCAGTACTTC.